This T cell receptor (beta chain) was sequenced for a study of shared clonotypes between healthy human individuals. Study in general: Plates per donor: three CD4 naive, three CD4 memory, two CD8 naive, one CD8 memory.

Using immunoSEQ multiplex PCR, the repertoire was profiled, and TCRdb retains in-frame clones only, with some absent. Of 2 million to 2.5 million clones in the sample, around 92% were seen once. The clonotype originates from a man younger than 30 in good health. Some clones in this sample may be carry-over from other donors' samples. Material for sequencing was naive CD4+ T cells from PBMCs. Subset reported: CD45RA+ positively selected.

The CDR3 loop is CASSLGLADYSYNEQFF. The CDR3, as DNA: TGCGCCAGCAGCTTGGGACTAGCGGATTACTCCTACAATGAGCAGTTCTTC. The V gene is TRBV5-1, the J gene TRBJ2-1, with TRBD2 matching over 9 bases. The CDR3 contains 17 residues. V lost 0 bases, J lost 0 bases, and 4 bases stayed unmatched. Germline CDR1 and CDR2: SGHRS and YFSETQ.